Listed below are T cell receptor beta chains from one sample, sequenced in a study of beta chain features in type 1 diabetes. Sequenced by immunoSEQ multiplex PCR; TCRdb stores in-frame clones only, minus some. The sample lists 350,000 or so clones; around a fifth were seen once. The sequencing input was naive CD4+ T cells from blood. The source is a woman between 18 and 29 years old in good health. The CDR3 runs from the conserved cysteine through the conserved F or W. The D gene is left open where the match is weak. A clone size is listed for some rows: how often the clone was seen (once, few, many), or a class if it is expanded.

TRBJ1-1 | 14 | - | TRBV18 | - | CASSPNPRGTEAFF | TGTGCCAGCTCACCTAATCCCCGGGGCACTGAAGCTTTCTTT
TRBJ2-7 | 14 | - | TRBV18 | - | CASSPARGSYEQYF | TGTGCCAGCTCACCAGCCCGGGGGTCCTACGAGCAGTACTTC
TRBJ2-7 | 15 | - | TRBV5-6 | TRBD1 | CASSLVDGDSYEQYF | TGTGCCAGCAGCTTGGTCGACGGGGACAGCTACGAGCAGTACTTC
TRBJ1-2 | 14 | - | TRBV19 | - | CASIPDSSNYGYTF | TGTGCCAGTATCCCCGACAGCTCTAACTATGGCTACACCTTC
TRBJ2-3 | 13 | - | TRBV27 | - | CATLAADSDTQYF | TGTGCCACCTTAGCCGCAGATTCCGATACGCAGTATTTT
TRBJ2-7 | 15 | - | TRBV30 | TRBD2 | CAWSRAGGPWPEQYF | TGTGCCTGGAGTCGGGCGGGAGGGCCTTGGCCCGAGCAGTACTTC
TRBJ2-3 | 17 | - | TRBV4-1 | - | CASSQPTGHDFTDTQYF | TGCGCCAGCAGCCAACCAACAGGGCACGATTTCACAGATACGCAGTATTTT
TRBJ2-7 | 14 | - | TRBV5-1 | TRBD2 | CASSIGLATDEQYF | TGCGCCAGCAGCATCGGACTAGCGACGGACGAGCAGTACTTC
TRBJ2-5 | 13 | - | TRBV5-1 | - | CASSLQGLETQYF | TGCGCCAGCAGCTTACAGGGATTGGAGACCCAGTACTTC
TRBJ1-5 | 16 | - | TRBV11-2 | - | CASSLVAGWGNQPQHF | TGTGCCAGCAGCTTAGTCGCGGGATGGGGCAATCAGCCCCAGCATTTT
TRBJ2-7 | 13 | - | TRBV5-1 | TRBD1 | CATRPGQGYEQYF | TGCGCCACCAGACCGGGACAGGGCTACGAGCAGTACTTC
TRBJ1-1 | 13 | few | TRBV9 | TRBD1 | CASSGQGITEAFF | TGTGCCAGCAGCGGACAGGGGATCACTGAAGCTTTCTTT
TRBJ1-2 | 14 | once | TRBV18 | - | CASSPTGSFNGYTF | TGTGCCAGCTCACCAACGGGTTCGTTCAATGGCTACACCTTC
TRBJ1-4 | 14 | - | TRBV4-2 | - | CASSPRVGVEKLFF | TGTGCCAGCAGCCCAAGGGTAGGGGTCGAAAAACTGTTTTTT
TRBJ2-7 | 16 | - | TRBV4-1 | TRBD2 | CASSQSAGLGSYEQYF | TGCGCCAGCAGCCAATCAGCGGGACTAGGCTCCTACGAGCAGTACTTC
TRBJ2-7 | 16 | few | TRBV5-6 | TRBD1 | CASSFYLGTDVYEQYF | TGTGCCAGCAGCTTCTACCTCGGGACAGATGTGTACGAGCAGTACTTC
TRBJ2-1 | 23 | few | TRBV30 | TRBD2 | CAWTWGWGLAATPNSTHYNEQFF | TGTGCCTGGACCTGGGGGTGGGGACTAGCGGCTACGCCAAATTCAACTCACTACAATGAGCAGTTCTTC
TRBJ1-3 | 16 | few | TRBV7-3 | TRBD1 | CASSSRDRASGNTIYF | TGTGCCAGCAGCTCCCGGGACAGGGCCTCTGGAAACACCATATATTTT
TRBJ2-5 | 16 | few | TRBV11-2 | TRBD1 | CASSLYGQAPKETQYF | TGTGCCAGCAGCTTATACGGACAGGCTCCTAAAGAGACCCAGTACTTC
TRBJ2-1 | 15 | - | TRBV30 | - | CACSAGGNSYNEQFF | TGTGCCTGTTCCGCCGGGGGTAATTCCTACAATGAGCAGTTCTTC
TRBJ2-7 | 15 | - | TRBV4-3 | TRBD1 | CASSHLTGGDYEQYF | TGCGCCAGCAGCCATCTGACAGGGGGTGATTACGAGCAGTACTTC
TRBJ2-4 | 14 | - | TRBV21-1 | - | CASIEERAKNIQYF | TGTGCCAGCATTGAGGAAAGGGCCAAAAACATTCAGTACTTC
TRBJ2-1 | 17 | few | TRBV5-1 | - | CASSIQGRQAGANEQFF | TGCGCCAGCAGCATACAGGGTCGGCAGGCGGGGGCTAATGAGCAGTTCTTC
TRBJ2-5 | 15 | - | TRBV1 | - | CTSITGTKSRETQYF | TGCACCAGCATTACCGGGACTAAGAGCAGGGAGACCCAGTACTTC
TRBJ2-1 | 16 | - | TRBV30 | - | CAWSPYYRESYNEQFF | TGTGCCTGGAGTCCCTACTACCGGGAGTCCTACAATGAGCAGTTCTTC
TRBJ1-5 | 14 | - | TRBV30 | TRBD1 | CAWSWTGGNQPQHF | TGTGCCTGGAGTTGGACAGGGGGGAATCAGCCCCAGCATTTT
TRBJ2-5 | 14 | - | TRBV5-1 | TRBD1 | CASSPGQVQETQYF | TGCGCCAGCAGCCCCGGACAGGTCCAAGAGACCCAGTACTTC
TRBJ2-3 | 12 | - | TRBV2 | TRBD1 | CATRDRADTQYF | TGTGCCACCCGGGACAGGGCAGATACGCAGTATTTT
TRBJ1-2 | 15 | few | TRBV7-9 | - | CASPVGGRAVDGYTF | TGTGCCAGCCCAGTAGGTGGCAGGGCGGTCGATGGCTACACCTTC
TRBJ2-2 | 15 | - | TRBV4-3 | - | CASSQDHRASGELFF | TGCGCCAGCAGCCAAGATCATCGTGCGAGCGGGGAGCTGTTTTTT
TRBJ2-1 | 18 | - | TRBV7-3 | - | CASSSSRPTQGFGNEQFF | TGTGCCAGCAGCTCCTCCCGGCCGACCCAGGGCTTTGGCAATGAGCAGTTCTTC
TRBJ2-7 | 17 | - | TRBV4-1 | TRBD1 | CASSQAARGQASYEQYF | TGCGCCAGCAGCCAAGCCGCCCGGGGACAGGCGTCCTACGAGCAGTACTTC
TRBJ2-7 | 17 | - | TRBV27 | TRBD2 | CASSLRGRAPPDYEQYF | TGTGCCAGCAGTTTACGCGGGAGGGCACCCCCTGACTACGAGCAGTACTTC
TRBJ1-1 | 16 | few | TRBV9 | - | CASSPTGGQMNTEAFF | TGTGCCAGCAGCCCCACGGGTGGACAGATGAACACTGAAGCTTTCTTT
TRBJ1-1 | 14 | few | TRBV6-5 | - | CASRRREGGTEAFF | TGTGCCAGCAGACGCCGGGAGGGTGGCACTGAAGCTTTCTTT